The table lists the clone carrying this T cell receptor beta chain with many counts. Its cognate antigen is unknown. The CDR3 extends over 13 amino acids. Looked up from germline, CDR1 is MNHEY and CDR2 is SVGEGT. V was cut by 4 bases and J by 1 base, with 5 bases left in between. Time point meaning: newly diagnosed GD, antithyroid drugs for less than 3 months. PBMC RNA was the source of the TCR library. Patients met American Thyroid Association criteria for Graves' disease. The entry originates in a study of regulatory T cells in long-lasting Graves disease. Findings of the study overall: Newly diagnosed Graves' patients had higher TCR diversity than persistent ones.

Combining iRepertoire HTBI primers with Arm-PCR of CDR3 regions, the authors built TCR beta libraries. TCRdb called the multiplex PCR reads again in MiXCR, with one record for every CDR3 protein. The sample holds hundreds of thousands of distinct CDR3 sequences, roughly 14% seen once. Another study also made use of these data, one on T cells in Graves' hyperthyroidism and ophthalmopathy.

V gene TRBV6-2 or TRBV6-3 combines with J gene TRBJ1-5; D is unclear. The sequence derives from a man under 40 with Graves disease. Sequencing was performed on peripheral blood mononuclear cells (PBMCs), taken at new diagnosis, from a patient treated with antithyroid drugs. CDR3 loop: CASSFLSNQPQHF. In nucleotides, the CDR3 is TGTGCCAGCAGTTTTCTAAGCAATCAGCCCCAGCATTTT.